The T cell receptor (beta chain) described here comes from a study of cytomegalovirus exposure and HLA in healthy donors. 13 Jbeta primers and 60 Vbeta primers were used for the PCR. Profiled with immunoSEQ multiplex PCR; TCRdb holds only in-frame clones, not every one. The sample yields approximately 220,000 clones, more than 60% seen once. This CDR3 comprises 14 residues. Germline loops: CDR1 SNHLY, CDR2 FYNNEI. V was clipped by 5 bases and J by 7 bases, with 15 bases between them. Sequencing input: PBMCs. This chain uses TRBV2 with TRBJ2-1, with D possibly matching TRBD2 (5 bases). The receptor comes from a woman aged 25-40 years in good health and CMV-seronegative. This CDR3 is CASSKVRTGNEQFF. In DNA form, the CDR3 reads TGTGCCAGCAGTAAGGTCAGAACGGGAAATGAGCAGTTCTTC.